This T cell receptor beta chain was captured by sequencing in a study of T-cell reconstitution after alpha-beta-depleted transplantation in children. Losses at the gene ends were 11 bases for V and 1 base for J; bases not matched to a gene: 14. Per the germline V gene, CDR1 is LGHDT and CDR2 is YNNKEL (reference sequence). This CDR3 contains 15 residues. Using unique molecular identifiers, the investigators prepared the TCRbeta library. Each CDR3 protein gets one entry after TCRdb re-called the PCR reads with MiXCR. Of more than 90,000 distinct CDR3 sequences listed, roughly 8% are singletons. This receptor was taken from a human donor who donated a stem cell graft to a child with congenital amegakaryocytic thrombocytopenia. The specimen was PBMCs from the stem cell graft donor, collected from the stem cell graft. The rearrangement links TRBV3-1 to TRBJ2-7; 7 bases are shared with TRBD2. The CDR3 DNA is TGTGCCTGCTGCCAAGACGCCGGGGGGTCCTACGAGCAGTACTTC. Translated, it gives CACCQDAGGSYEQYF.